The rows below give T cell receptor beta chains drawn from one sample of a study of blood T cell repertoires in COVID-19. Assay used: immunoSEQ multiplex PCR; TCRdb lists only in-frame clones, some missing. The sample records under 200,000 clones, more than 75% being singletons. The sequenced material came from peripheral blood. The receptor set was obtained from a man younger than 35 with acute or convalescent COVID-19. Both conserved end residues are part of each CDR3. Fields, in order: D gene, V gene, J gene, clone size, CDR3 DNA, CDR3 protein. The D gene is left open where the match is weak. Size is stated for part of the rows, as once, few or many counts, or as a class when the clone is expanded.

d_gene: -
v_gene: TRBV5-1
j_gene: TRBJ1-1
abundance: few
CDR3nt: TGCGCCAGCAGGCATGGGACTCCCGGGAACACTGAAGCTTTCTTT
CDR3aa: CASRHGTPGNTEAFF

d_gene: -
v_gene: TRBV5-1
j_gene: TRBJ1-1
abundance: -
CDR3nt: TGCGCCAGCACCCGAACCGGGTCCGCGGACACTGAAGCTTTCTTT
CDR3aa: CASTRTGSADTEAFF

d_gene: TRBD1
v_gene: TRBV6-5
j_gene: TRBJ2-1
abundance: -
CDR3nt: TGTGCCAGCAGTTACTCGATGGGACAGAAATACAATGAGCAGTTCTTC
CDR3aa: CASSYSMGQKYNEQFF

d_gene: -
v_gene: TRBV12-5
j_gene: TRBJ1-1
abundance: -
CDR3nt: TGTGCTAGTGGTTTGGTAGGAGGACAGTTTTTGAACACTGAAGCTTTCTTT
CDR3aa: CASGLVGGQFLNTEAFF

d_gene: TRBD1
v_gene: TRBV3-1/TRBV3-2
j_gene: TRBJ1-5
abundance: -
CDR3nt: TGTGCCAGCAGCCAAGGGGTGGGACAGGTGGGTAGTCAGCCCCAGCATTTT
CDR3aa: CASSQGVGQVGSQPQHF

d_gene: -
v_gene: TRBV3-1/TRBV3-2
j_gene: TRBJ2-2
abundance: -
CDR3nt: TGTGCCAGCAGCCCCCGACAGGCCCTGGACACCGGGGAGCTGTTTTTT
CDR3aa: CASSPRQALDTGELFF

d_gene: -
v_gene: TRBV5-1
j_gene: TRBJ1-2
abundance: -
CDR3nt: TGCGCCAGCAGCTTGGCAGACGGGAACTATGGCTACACCTTC
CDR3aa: CASSLADGNYGYTF

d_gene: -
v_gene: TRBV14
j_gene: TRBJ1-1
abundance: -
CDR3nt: TGTGCCAGCAGCCAAGTTTGGCAGGGAAGTTTATTTGGGACTGAAGCTTTCTTT
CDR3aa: CASSQVWQGSLFGTEAFF

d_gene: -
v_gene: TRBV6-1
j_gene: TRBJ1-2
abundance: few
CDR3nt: TGTGCCAGCAGTGAAGTTCCCGGGTCGATGGGTGGCTACACCTTC
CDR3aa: CASSEVPGSMGGYTF

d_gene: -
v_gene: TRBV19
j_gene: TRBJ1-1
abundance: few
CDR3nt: TGTGCCAGTAGCCGAGACGGACAGAACACTGAAGCTTTCTTT
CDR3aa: CASSRDGQNTEAFF

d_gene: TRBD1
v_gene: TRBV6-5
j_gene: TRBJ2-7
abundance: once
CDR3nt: TGTGCCAGCAGTTATACGGGGACAGGGACCTACGAGCAGTACTTC
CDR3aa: CASSYTGTGTYEQYF

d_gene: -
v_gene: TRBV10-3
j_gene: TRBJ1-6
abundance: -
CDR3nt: TGTGCCATCAGTGAGTCGATATTTGACGGGAATATTAATTCACCCCTCCACTTT
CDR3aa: CAISESIFDGNINSPLHF

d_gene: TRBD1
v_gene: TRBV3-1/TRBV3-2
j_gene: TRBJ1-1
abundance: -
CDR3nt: TGTGCCAGCAGTCTACAGGGGGGCACTGAAGCTTTCTTT
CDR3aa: CASSLQGGTEAFF

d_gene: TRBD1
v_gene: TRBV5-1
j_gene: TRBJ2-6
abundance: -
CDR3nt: TGCGCCAGCAGATATGTCGGGACAGGGCTCTCTGGGGCCAACGTCCTGACTTTC
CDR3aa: CASRYVGTGLSGANVLTF

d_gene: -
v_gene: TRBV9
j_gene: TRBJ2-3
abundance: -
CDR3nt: TGTGCCAGCAGCGTAGAAGGGACTCCGACAGATACGCAGTATTTT
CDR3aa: CASSVEGTPTDTQYF

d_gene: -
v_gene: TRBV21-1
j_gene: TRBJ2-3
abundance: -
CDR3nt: TGTGCCAGCAGCAAAGCGAGGAAGGTTCCCGCTAGCACAGATACGCAGTATTTT
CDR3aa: CASSKARKVPASTDTQYF

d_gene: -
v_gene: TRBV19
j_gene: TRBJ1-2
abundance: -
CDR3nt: TGTGCCAGTAAGAATGTGGGCAGGGGATTGGCCTATGGCTACACCTTC
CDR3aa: CASKNVGRGLAYGYTF

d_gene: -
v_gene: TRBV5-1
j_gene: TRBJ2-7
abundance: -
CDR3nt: TGCGCCAGCAGCCCAGGTATCGAGCAGTACTTC
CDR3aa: CASSPGIEQYF

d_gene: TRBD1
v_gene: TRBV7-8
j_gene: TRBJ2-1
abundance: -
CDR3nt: TGTGCCAGCAGCTTCGGGACAGGGGGCGCGAGGAATGAGCAGTTCTTC
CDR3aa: CASSFGTGGARNEQFF

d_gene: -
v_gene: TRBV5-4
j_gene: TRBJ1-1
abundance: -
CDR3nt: TGTGCCAGCAGCTTGGTGGGGGCCTTGAACACTGAAGCTTTCTTT
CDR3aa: CASSLVGALNTEAFF

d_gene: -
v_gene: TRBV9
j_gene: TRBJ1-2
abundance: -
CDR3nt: TGTGCCAGCACGCCTAGCGATTTGGCCCGGGGCTATGGCTACACCTTC
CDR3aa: CASTPSDLARGYGYTF

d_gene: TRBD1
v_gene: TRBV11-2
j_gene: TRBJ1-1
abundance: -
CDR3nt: TGTGCCAGCATCCAATGGTCGGGACAGGGGCAAGCTTTCTTT
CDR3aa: CASIQWSGQGQAFF

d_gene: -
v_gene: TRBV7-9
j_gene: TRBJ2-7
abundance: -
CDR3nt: TGTGCCAGCAGCGTCGCACAGGGCTCCTACGAGCAGTACTTC
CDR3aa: CASSVAQGSYEQYF

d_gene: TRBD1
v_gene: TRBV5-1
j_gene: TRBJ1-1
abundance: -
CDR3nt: TGCGCCAGCAGCCTGGACAGGGCGGGGGACACTGAAGCTTTCTTT
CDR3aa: CASSLDRAGDTEAFF

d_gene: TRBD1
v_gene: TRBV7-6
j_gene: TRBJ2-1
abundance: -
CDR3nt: TGTGCCAGCAGCTCGAGGACAGGTCAGCAAAGAAATGAGCAGTTCTTC
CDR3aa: CASSSRTGQQRNEQFF

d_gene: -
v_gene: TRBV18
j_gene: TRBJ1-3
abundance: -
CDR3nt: TGTGCCAGCTCACCGCAACAGGGTATCTCTGGAAACACCATATATTTT
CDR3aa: CASSPQQGISGNTIYF

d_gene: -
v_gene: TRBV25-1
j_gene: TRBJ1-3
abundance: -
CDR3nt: TGTGCCAGCACAGGGTCTGGAAACACCATATATTTT
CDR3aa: CASTGSGNTIYF

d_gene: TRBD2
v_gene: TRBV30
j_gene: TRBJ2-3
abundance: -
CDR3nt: TGTGCCTGGAGTGTACCCAATTGGGGTAGCGGGACCACAGATACGCAGTATTTT
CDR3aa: CAWSVPNWGSGTTDTQYF

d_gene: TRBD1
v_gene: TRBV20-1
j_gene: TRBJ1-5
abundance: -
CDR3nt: TGCAGTGCTAGTGGGACAGAGAATCAGCCCCAGCATTTT
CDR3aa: CSASGTENQPQHF

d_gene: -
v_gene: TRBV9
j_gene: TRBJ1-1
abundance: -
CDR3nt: TGTGCCAGCAGCGGAAGACAGTTGAACACTGAAGCTTTCTTT
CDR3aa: CASSGRQLNTEAFF

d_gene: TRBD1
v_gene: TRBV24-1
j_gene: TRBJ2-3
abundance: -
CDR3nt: TGTGCCACCAGTGATTGGGGACAGGGGAGAAATACGCAGTATTTT
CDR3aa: CATSDWGQGRNTQYF

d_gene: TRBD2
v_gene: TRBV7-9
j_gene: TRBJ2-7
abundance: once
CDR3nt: TGTGCCAGCAGCTTAGATAGCGGGAGGTCAAACTCCTACGAGCAGTACTTC
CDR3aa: CASSLDSGRSNSYEQYF

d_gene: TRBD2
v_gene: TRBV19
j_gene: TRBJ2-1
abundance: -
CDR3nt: TGTGCCAGTAGTTACGCGGGAGGTTTCGATGAGCAGTTCTTC
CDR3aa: CASSYAGGFDEQFF

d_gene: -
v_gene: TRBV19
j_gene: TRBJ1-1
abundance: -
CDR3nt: TGTGCCAGTAGCTCAACAGGGAACACTGAAGCTTTCTTT
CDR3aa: CASSSTGNTEAFF

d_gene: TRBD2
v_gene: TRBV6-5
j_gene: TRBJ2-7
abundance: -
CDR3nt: TGTGCCAGCAGTTTAGCGGGGGTTTCCTACGAGCAGTACTTC
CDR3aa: CASSLAGVSYEQYF

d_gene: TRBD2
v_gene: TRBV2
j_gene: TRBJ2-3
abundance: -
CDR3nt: TGTGCCAGCAGTGTGTGGCTAGCGGGAAGATGGAGCACAGATACGCAGTATTTT
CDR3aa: CASSVWLAGRWSTDTQYF

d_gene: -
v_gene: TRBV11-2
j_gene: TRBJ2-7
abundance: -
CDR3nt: TGTGCCAGCAGCCAGGTCGGGGAGACGGGAGTACCCGAGCAGTACTTC
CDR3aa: CASSQVGETGVPEQYF

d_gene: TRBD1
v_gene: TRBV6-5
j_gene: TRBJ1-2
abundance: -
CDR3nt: TGTGCCAGCAGTTACTTGAGACAGGGGCCTAACTATGGCTACACCTTC
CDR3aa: CASSYLRQGPNYGYTF

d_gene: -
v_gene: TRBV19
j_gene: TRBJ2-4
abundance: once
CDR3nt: TGTGCCAGTAGTATTGGAGGATGGGGAGACATTCAGTACTTC
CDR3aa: CASSIGGWGDIQYF

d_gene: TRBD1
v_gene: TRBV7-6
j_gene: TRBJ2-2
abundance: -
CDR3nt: TGTGCCAGCAGCTTACGCACAGGGGGCGGCGTAGTCGGGGAGCTGTTTTTT
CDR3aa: CASSLRTGGGVVGELFF

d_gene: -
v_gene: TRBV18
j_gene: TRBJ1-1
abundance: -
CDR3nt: TGTGCCAGCGCCCTAGATACTAACACTGAAGCTTTCTTT
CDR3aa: CASALDTNTEAFF

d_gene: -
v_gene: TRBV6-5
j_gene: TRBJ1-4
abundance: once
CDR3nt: TGTGCCAGCATAGGTGGAGTAGCGGATAATGAAAAACTGTTTTTT
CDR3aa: CASIGGVADNEKLFF

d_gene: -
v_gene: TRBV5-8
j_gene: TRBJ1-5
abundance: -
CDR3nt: TGTGCCAGCAGCGCCAATAGGGGAATCGGCAATCAGCCCCAGCATTTT
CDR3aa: CASSANRGIGNQPQHF

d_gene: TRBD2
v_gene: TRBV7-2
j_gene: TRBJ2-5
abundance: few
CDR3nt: TGTGCCAGCAGCCCGACTAGCGGGGGCCAAGAGACCCAGTACTTC
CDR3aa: CASSPTSGGQETQYF

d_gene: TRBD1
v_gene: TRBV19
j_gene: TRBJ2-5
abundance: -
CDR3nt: TGTGCCAGTAGTACCCTTTTTCGGGACAGGCAAGAGACCCAGTACTTC
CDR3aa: CASSTLFRDRQETQYF

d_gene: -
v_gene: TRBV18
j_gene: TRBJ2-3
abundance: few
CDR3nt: TGTGCCAGCTCACCGCCGGGGTCATCCACAGATACGCAGTATTTT
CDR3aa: CASSPPGSSTDTQYF

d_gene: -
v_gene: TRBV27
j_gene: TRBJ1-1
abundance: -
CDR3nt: TGTGCCAGCAGTTTAGTCCGGGGAGTGGCTGAAGCTTTCTTT
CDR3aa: CASSLVRGVAEAFF